This T cell receptor (beta chain) was identified in a study of T cell responses to AZD1222 COVID-19 vaccine. In the case of this clone: Its specificity is unknown.

Libraries were prepared by immunoSEQ multiplex PCR; TCRdb keeps only in-frame clonotypes and omits some of them. The sample includes nearly 200,000 clones, roughly 92% of them seen just once. From germline, CDR1 is SGDLS and CDR2 YYNGEE. Trimming shortened V by 2 bases and J by 10 bases, and 12 bases separated the two germline ends. The length of the CDR3 is 12 residues. General study results and limits: Variant regions that are unmutated are reportedly the target of nearly half of spike-specific TCRs. The donor cohort was predominantly white British with a female majority, and clonal diversity may have been underestimated. Vaccine-related CD4 TCRs covered spike, predominating at 160-218 and 743-854. Spike-specific TCR breadth and depth grew following two AZD1222 doses.

The chain links TRBV9 to TRBJ1-2; possible D gene TRBD1, 6 bases. This receptor was taken from an adult who received the AZD1222 COVID-19 vaccine. Sequences were derived from peripheral blood, sampled 28 days after the second AZD1222 dose. CDR3 sequence reads: CASSVGDTFYTF. The DNA of the CDR3 is TGTGCCAGCAGCGTCGGGGACACTTTCTACACCTTC. Using reference TRBV9 and TRBJ1-2 for the parts outside the CDR3, the full variable domain is DSGVTQTPKHLITATGQRVTLRCSPRSGDLSVYWYQQSLDQGLQFLIQYYNGEERAKGNILERFSAQQFPDLHSELNLSSLELGDSALYFCASSVGDTFYTFGSGTRLTVV.